This T cell receptor beta chain was documented in a study of T cell responses to AZD1222 COVID-19 vaccine. Study observations and caveats: Close to half of spike-specific TCRs reportedly recognize unmutated variant regions. Spike-specific TCR breadth and depth were elevated following two AZD1222 doses. Distributed over spike, vaccine-associated CD4 TCRs predominated at 160-218 and 743-854.

Looked up from germline, CDR1 is SQVTM and CDR2 is ANQGSEA. V gave up 7 bases and J gave up 3 bases; unmatched junction bases: 4. The CDR3 spans 13 residues. Remarks on this clone: Its antigen remains unidentified.

Data came from immunoSEQ multiplex PCR; TCRdb stores just in-frame clones and leaves some out. This table holds some 170,000 clones, more than 80% found once. The clonotype originates from an adult in good health. Material: peripheral blood, obtained on day 0 of AZD1222 vaccination. V is TRBV29-1 and J is TRBJ2-3; 10 bases are shared with TRBD1. CDR3 in amino acids: CSAPGQGTDTQYF. The CDR3 DNA sequence: TGCAGCGCCCCGGGACAGGGGACAGATACGCAGTATTTT.